The clone carrying this TCR beta chain appeared many times. As yet, its antigen is unknown. This specimen comes from a study of CD8+CD57+ T cells in acquired aplastic anemia. Study-level findings and limits: Overlap between patients and controls comprised 25 to 35 CD8+ CDR3 sequences.

An expansion of CD8+CD57+ cells by flow cytometry had been shown in patients chosen for sequencing. Germline V lookup: CDR1 SGHTA, CDR2 FQGTGA. The CDR3 totals 18 residues. Trimming took 0 bases from V and 6 from J, leaving 18 bases between them. Genomic DNA, serving as template, underwent TCR beta VDJ and CDR3 profiling. TCRdb itself ran the reads through MiXCR, one entry per CDR3 protein. The repertoire holds more than 95,000 distinct CDR3 sequences, with over 30% as singletons. The rearrangement links TRBV7-3 to TRBJ1-6; D remains unclear. The sample consisted of sorted CD4+, CD8+, or CD8+CD57+ T cells (not recorded which) from PBMCs. The sequence derives from a human donor with aplastic anemia. The CDR3 protein is CASSLTPALWGFNSPLHF. The CDR3 DNA follows: TGTGCCAGCAGCTTAACACCCGCCTTATGGGGTTTTAATTCACCCCTCCACTTT.